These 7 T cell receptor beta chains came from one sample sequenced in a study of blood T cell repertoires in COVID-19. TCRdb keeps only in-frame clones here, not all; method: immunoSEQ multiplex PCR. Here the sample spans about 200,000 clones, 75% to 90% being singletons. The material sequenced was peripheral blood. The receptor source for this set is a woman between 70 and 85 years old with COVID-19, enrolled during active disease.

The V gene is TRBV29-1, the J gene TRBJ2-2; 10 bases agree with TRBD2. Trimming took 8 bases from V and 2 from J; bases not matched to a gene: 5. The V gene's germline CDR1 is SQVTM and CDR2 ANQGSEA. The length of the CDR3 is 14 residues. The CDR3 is CSTRTSGNTGELFF. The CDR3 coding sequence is TGCAGCACGAGGACTAGCGGCAACACCGGGGAGCTGTTTTTT.

CDR3 sequence (DNA): TGTGCCAGCAGTTATTCGCCAGGACACAGGAACACTGAAGCTTTCTTT. It specifies CASSYSPGHRNTEAFF. The genes are TRBV6-2 or TRBV6-3 and TRBJ1-1; D may be TRBD1 (5 bases). Between the trimmed V and J ends, which lost 3 bases and 1 base, there was a span of 15 bases. Germline V CDR1 and CDR2: MNHEY, SVGEGT. This CDR3 has 16 residues.

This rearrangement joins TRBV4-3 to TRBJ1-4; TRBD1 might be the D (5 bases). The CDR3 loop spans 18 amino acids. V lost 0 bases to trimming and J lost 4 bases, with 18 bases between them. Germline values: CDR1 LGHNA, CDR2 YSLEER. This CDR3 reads CASSQEGLEGQINEKLFF. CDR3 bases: TGCGCCAGCAGCCAAGAGGGGTTGGAAGGACAAATTAATGAAAAACTGTTTTTT.

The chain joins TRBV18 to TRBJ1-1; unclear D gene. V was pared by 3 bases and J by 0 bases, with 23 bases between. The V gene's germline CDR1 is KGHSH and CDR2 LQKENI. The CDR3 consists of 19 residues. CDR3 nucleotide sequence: TGTGCCAGCTCACCCTTCCGACTGACTGCCCAAGTCATGAACACTGAAGCTTTCTTT. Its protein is CASSPFRLTAQVMNTEAFF.

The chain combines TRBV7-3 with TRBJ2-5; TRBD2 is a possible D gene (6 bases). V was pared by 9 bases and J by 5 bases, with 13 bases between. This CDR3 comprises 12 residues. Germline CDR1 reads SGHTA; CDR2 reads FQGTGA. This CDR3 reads CARKRVWETQYF. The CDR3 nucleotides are TGTGCCAGGAAGCGGGTTTGGGAGACCCAGTACTTC.

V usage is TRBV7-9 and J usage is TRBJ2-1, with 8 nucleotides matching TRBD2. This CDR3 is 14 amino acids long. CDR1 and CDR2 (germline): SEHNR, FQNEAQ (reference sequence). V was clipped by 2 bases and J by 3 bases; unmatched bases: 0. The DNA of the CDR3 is TGTGCCAGCAGCTTAACTAGCGGCTACAATGAGCAGTTCTTC. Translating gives CASSLTSGYNEQFF.

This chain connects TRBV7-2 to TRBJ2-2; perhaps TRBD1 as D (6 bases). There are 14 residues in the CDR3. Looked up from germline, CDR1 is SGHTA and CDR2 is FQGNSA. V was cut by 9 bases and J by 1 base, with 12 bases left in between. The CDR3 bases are TGTGCCAGTAGGGGGACGGAGAACACCGGGGAGCTGTTTTTT. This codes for CASRGTENTGELFF.